This record covers a single T cell receptor beta chain. A single base separates this from a much larger clone, so it may be a read error. The sample originates from a study of molecular identifiers for immune sequencing clone quantification. The CDR3 runs 13 residues. With 6 bases removed from V and 9 bases from J, the gap between germline ends came to 20 bases. Germline V lookup: CDR1 DFQATT, CDR2 SNEGSKA (reference sequence). Via MiXCR, TCRdb re-called the PCR reads, giving one row per CDR3 protein. The top ten clones hold roughly 0.83% of a sample with about 640,000 distinct CDR3 sequences, 15% to 20% of them seen once.

Sequencing was done on a sample of naive CD8+ T cells from blood, with Jurkat cell RNA spiked in. Subset given: FACS-sorted CD8+CD4-CCR7+CD45RA+ naive T cells. The chain uses TRBV20-1 and TRBJ2-5; TRBD1 might be the D (5 bases). This sequence originates from a human donor in good health. Some libraries in this study had Jurkat cell RNA spiked in. The CDR3 nucleotides read TGCAGTGCCGAGACAGTATTCTCTGGGTCCCAGTACTTC. Protein product: CSAETVFSGSQYF.